A single sample gave rise to the 30 T cell receptor beta chains below, sequenced in a study of T-cell reconstitution after alpha-beta-depleted transplantation in children. Unique molecular identifiers were used to barcode this TCRbeta library. TCRdb re-analysed the PCR reads in MiXCR, keeping a single row per CDR3 protein. Here the sample spans about 690,000 distinct CDR3 sequences, 16% being singletons. Here the sequenced sample was PBMCs from the stem cell graft donor, taken from the stem cell graft. All receptors derive from a human donor who donated a stem cell graft to a child with acute myeloid leukemia.

This clonotype was seen more than once but under ten times. The chain recombines TRBV7-2 with TRBJ1-4; no firm D call. In germline, CDR1 is SGHTA, CDR2 FQGNSA. CDR3 length: 14 amino acids. Trimming pared 8 bases from V and 8 bases from J, leaving 18 bases between. The CDR3 here is CASSPGQVGEKLFF. In DNA, the CDR3 is TGTGCCAGCTCGCCCGGGCAGGTGGGGGAAAAACTGTTTTTT.

This clonotype was seen a handful of times. This chain links TRBV20-1 with TRBJ2-1; TRBD1 matches 11 bases. Germline CDR1 and CDR2: DFQATT and SNEGSKA (reference sequence). This CDR3 contains 15 residues. Germline trimming cut 1 base from V and 8 bases from J; bases unmatched to any gene: 7. CDR3 nucleotide sequence: TGCAGTGCTAGAGGAGGACAGGGGGCGTCGTATGAGCAGTTCTTC. It translates to CSARGGQGASYEQFF.

This clonotype has a count of ten or more. This rearrangement joins TRBV10-3 to TRBJ1-5; D uncertain. Trimming shortened V by 4 bases and J by 4 bases, and 8 bases separated the two germline ends. The CDR3 has 13 amino acids. The germline CDR1 and CDR2 sequences are ENHRY and SYGVKD. For the CDR3, the DNA is TGTGCCATCAGTGGGCAGAGAAATCAGCCCCAGCATTTT. It yields the protein CAISGQRNQPQHF.

This clonotype showed up many times. This chain joins TRBV12-3 or TRBV12-4 and TRBJ1-6; tentative D call: TRBD1 (6 bases). Trimming left V 7 bases short and J 9 bases short, with 16 bases between. This CDR3 has 14 residues. CDR3 sequence (DNA): TGTGCCAGCACATTAGGGGGGTACGGTTCACCCCTCCACTTT. Protein product: CASTLGGYGSPLHF.

This clonotype was counted ten times or more. This CDR3 is CASSLSGVGTDTQYF. The CDR3 nucleotides are TGTGCCAGCAGCTTATCTGGGGTCGGCACAGATACGCAGTATTTT. The rearrangement links TRBV7-2 to TRBJ2-3; the D is unclear. This CDR3 has 15 amino acids. Germline CDR1 SGHTA, CDR2 FQGNSA. V was clipped by 2 bases and J by 1 base, with 10 bases between them.

The V call is TRBV10-3, the J call TRBJ1-5; 7 bases agree with TRBD1. J gave up 0 bases and V 10 bases, and 18 bases lay outside the gene matches. The CDR3 runs to 18 residues. The germline V gene has CDR1 ENHRY and CDR2 SYGVKD. The CDR3: CATSVGIQGGYSNQPQHF. The DNA for the CDR3 is TGTGCCACCTCCGTGGGGATTCAGGGGGGATATAGCAATCAGCCCCAGCATTTT.

The chain has TRBV20-1 and TRBJ2-2, with TRBD1 matching 9 bases. V dropped 2 bases and J dropped 4; count of bases not matched to a gene: 8. The V gene's germline CDR1 is DFQATT and CDR2 SNEGSKA (reference sequence). This CDR3 has 16 residues. DNA of the CDR3: TGCAGTGCTAGAAGACCGGGACAGGGTATCACCGGGGAGCTGTTTTTT. This gives the protein CSARRPGQGITGELFF.

The chain uses TRBV30 and TRBJ2-7; 10 bases match TRBD1. There are 15 residues in the CDR3. V was pared by 2 bases and J by 3 bases, with 7 bases of the junction left unmatched. Germline V gives CDR1 GTSNPN, CDR2 SVGIG (reference sequence). CDR3 DNA sequence: TGTGCCTGGAGTCCCGGGACAGGGGCCCTCTACGAGCAGTACTTC. It is translated as CAWSPGTGALYEQYF.

This clonotype was observed many times. The chain employs TRBV10-3 and TRBJ2-5; D may be TRBD2 (7 bases). V was clipped by 7 bases and J by 4 bases, with 13 bases between them. CDR1 and CDR2 (germline): ENHRY, SYGVKD. The CDR3 runs to 13 residues. CDR3 nucleotide sequence: TGTGCCATCAACCAGGGAGGGGGAGAGACCCAGTACTTC. Its translation: CAINQGGGETQYF.

This clonotype has ten or more counts. This chain connects TRBV29-1 to TRBJ2-2; the match to TRBD1 covers 8 bases. The CDR3 covers 12 residues. Germline assignment: CDR1 SQVTM and CDR2 ANQGSEA. The J segment lost 5 bases and the V segment lost 5 bases, leaving 1 base of the junction unmatched. The CDR3 sequence is CSVTGGTGELFF. For the CDR3, the DNA is TGCAGCGTTACAGGGGGAACCGGGGAGCTGTTTTTT.

V gene TRBV28 combines with J gene TRBJ2-4, with 9 bases that match TRBD1. V was clipped by 5 bases and J by 0 bases; unmatched bases: 2. The CDR3 covers 15 residues. CDR1 MDHEN and CDR2 SYDVKM come from the germline V gene. CDR3 loop: CASSHRGLAKNIQYF. The CDR3 DNA reads TGTGCCAGCAGTCACAGGGGGCTAGCCAAAAACATTCAGTACTTC.

This clonotype was detected many times. The chain recombines TRBV7-2 with TRBJ2-7, with a possible D match to TRBD1 (6 bases). CDR3 size: 16 residues. Germline CDR1 is SGHTA and CDR2 is FQGNSA. With 2 bases removed from V and 5 bases from J, the gap between germline ends came to 19 bases. The CDR3 coding sequence is TGTGCCAGCAGCTTAAACGGCCCAGGGGCGTCCCACGAGCAGTACTTC. Translated, it gives CASSLNGPGASHEQYF.

The CDR3 DNA sequence: TGTGCCAGCAGTTACTCGGGGCAGGCGTACAATGAGCAGTTCTTC. As protein: CASSYSGQAYNEQFF. The chain has TRBV6-5 and TRBJ2-1, with D tentatively TRBD1 (5 bases). Germline V gives CDR1 MNHEY, CDR2 SVGAGI. CDR3 length: 15 amino acids. Trimming removed 0 bases at V and 4 bases at J, with 10 bases between.

Ten or more counts support this clonotype. The chain is built from TRBV5-6 and TRBJ1-4; D uncertain. Deletions cut 0 bases from V and 8 bases from J, with 8 bases between. Per the germline V gene, CDR1 is SGHDT and CDR2 is YYEEEE. The CDR3 runs to 13 residues. The CDR3 DNA reads as TGTGCCAGCAGCTTGGCCGGCAGGGAAAAACTGTTTTTT. This gives the protein CASSLAGREKLFF.

This clonotype was counted only a few times. V is TRBV29-1 and J is TRBJ1-1; D gene uncertain. The CDR3 is 12 amino acids. Germline assignment: CDR1 SQVTM and CDR2 ANQGSEA. Deletions cut 2 bases from V and 0 bases from J, with 4 bases between. CDR3 protein: CSVENMNTEAFF. The CDR3 nucleotides read TGCAGCGTTGAAAACATGAACACTGAAGCTTTCTTT.

This clonotype has only a few counts. The V gene is TRBV11-2, the J gene TRBJ1-6, with unresolved D. The CDR3 totals 18 residues. The germline gives CDR1 SGHAT, CDR2 FQNNGV. Trimming pared 4 bases from V and 6 bases from J, leaving 22 bases between. DNA for the CDR3: TGTGCCAGCAGCTCCCTCTCCGGACGCGGGCGGACTAATTCACCCCTCCACTTT. Translation gives CASSSLSGRGRTNSPLHF.

The V and J genes are TRBV20-1 and TRBJ2-5; tentative D call: TRBD1 (5 bases). Germline V CDR1 and CDR2: DFQATT, SNEGSKA (reference sequence). V lost 0 bases and J 5 bases, leaving 13 bases between the germline ends. The CDR3 totals 14 residues. The DNA of the CDR3 is TGCAGTGCTAGAGAACAGGCTGGGGCCGAGACCCAGTACTTC. Translation: CSAREQAGAETQYF.

This clonotype was found many times. The chain has TRBV29-1 and TRBJ2-1; 7 nucleotides match TRBD2. CDR3 length: 13 amino acids. Germline CDR1 SQVTM, CDR2 ANQGSEA. V trimming: 5 bases; J trimming: 3 bases; junction bases outside the gene matches: 4. Here the CDR3 DNA reads TGCAGCGTTTGTCGGGGGGACTACAATGAGCAGTTCTTC. Residues: CSVCRGDYNEQFF.

This clonotype was observed at least ten times. In nucleotides, the CDR3 is TGCAGCGTTGGACGGGGTGAATCCTACGAGCAGTACTTC. It yields the protein CSVGRGESYEQYF. The chain uses TRBV29-1 and TRBJ2-7; possibly TRBD2 for D (5 bases). The CDR3 is 13 residues long. CDR1 SQVTM and CDR2 ANQGSEA come from the germline V gene. Between the trimmed V and J ends, which lost 4 bases and 1 base, there was a span of 11 bases.

This clonotype was picked up one time. It is likely a read error: a sequence one base away is far more abundant. The V and J genes are TRBV20-1 and TRBJ1-2, with 7 bases aligning to TRBD1. This CDR3 has 12 residues. Germline V gene data show CDR1 as DFQATT and CDR2 as SNEGSKA (reference sequence). The ends lost 6 bases at V and 2 bases at J; junction bases unmatched: 3. CDR3 nucleotides: TGCAGTGCAGGGGGCGTCAACTATGGCTACACCTTC. Encoded protein: CSAGGVNYGYTF.

This clonotype came up a few times. The chain recombines TRBV13 with TRBJ2-1; 15 nucleotides match TRBD2. CDR1 and CDR2 (germline): PRHDT, FYEKMQ (reference sequence). There are 17 residues in the CDR3. V trimming: 4 bases; J trimming: 4 bases; junction bases outside the gene matches: 5. This CDR3 reads CASSSRTSGGVYNEQFF. CDR3 coding DNA: TGTGCCAGCAGCTCTAGGACTAGCGGGGGGGTTTACAATGAGCAGTTCTTC.

This chain joins TRBV9 and TRBJ1-1, with a tentative D call TRBD1 (5 bases). The V gene lost 4 bases and the J gene lost 7 bases, with 26 bases spanning the gap. The length of the CDR3 is 17 residues. Germline assignment: CDR1 SGDLS and CDR2 YYNGEE. CDR3 loop: CASSPPVVRDPSYEAFF. CDR3 DNA: TGTGCCAGCAGCCCCCCGGTAGTCCGGGACCCATCCTATGAAGCTTTCTTT.

This clonotype was seen a few times. The genes are TRBV20-1 and TRBJ2-3; D remains ambiguous. The V and J ends lost 4 bases and 5 bases respectively, with 13 bases between them. From germline, CDR1 is DFQATT and CDR2 SNEGSKA (reference sequence). This CDR3 spans 13 amino acids. For the CDR3, the DNA is TGCAGTGCTACTGACCCGCAGGTAGATACGCAGTATTTT. This sequence encodes CSATDPQVDTQYF.

This clonotype was seen a few times. This sequence joins TRBV5-1 and TRBJ2-7, with D maybe TRBD1 (6 bases). Germline V gene data show CDR1 as SGHRS and CDR2 as YFSETQ. Trimming removed 3 bases at V and 1 base at J, with 11 bases between. CDR3 size: 14 residues. CDR3 nucleotides: TGCGCCAGCAGCTGGGAACAGGGTTCCTACGAGCAGTACTTC. Protein: CASSWEQGSYEQYF.

This clonotype has at least ten counts. The V and J genes are TRBV27 and TRBJ1-2; possible D gene TRBD1, 5 bases. With 4 bases removed from V and 2 bases from J, the gap between germline ends came to 11 bases. The CDR3 spans 14 residues. Germline V CDR1 and CDR2: MNHEY, SMNVEV (reference sequence). The CDR3 sequence: CASSSPGTNYGYTF. CDR3 bases: TGTGCCAGCAGTTCACCGGGGACCAACTATGGCTACACCTTC.

This clonotype was recorded many times. The CDR3 nucleotides read TGTGCCAGCAGGGACAGGGGATACAATGAGCAGTTCTTC. The encoded protein is CASRDRGYNEQFF. The J gene is TRBJ2-1, the V gene TRBV6-2 or TRBV6-3; 9 nucleotides match TRBD1. There are 13 residues in the CDR3. V trimming: 6 bases; J trimming: 4 bases; junction bases outside the gene matches: 1. Looked up from germline, CDR1 is MNHEY and CDR2 is SVGEGT.

This clonotype was counted many times. The chain has TRBV20-1 and TRBJ2-1; 9 bases are shared with TRBD2. The V and J ends lost 0 bases and 8 bases, in that order; junction bases with no gene match: 11. Germline V gene data show CDR1 as DFQATT and CDR2 as SNEGSKA (reference sequence). The CDR3 covers 16 residues. CDR3 protein: CSARDLRGLAVDEQFF. The CDR3 DNA follows: TGCAGTGCTAGAGATCTGAGGGGACTAGCAGTCGATGAGCAGTTCTTC.

The V gene is TRBV7-2, the J gene TRBJ2-2; tentative D call: TRBD1 (6 bases). Trimming removed 5 bases at V and 3 bases at J, with 10 bases between. The CDR3 loop spans 14 amino acids. CDR1 SGHTA and CDR2 FQGNSA come from the germline V gene. In DNA form, the CDR3 reads TGTGCCAGCAGCCCACGACAGGACACCGGGGAGCTGTTTTTT. Protein sequence: CASSPRQDTGELFF.

There are many counts of this clonotype. The V call is TRBV29-1, the J call TRBJ2-7; tentatively, D is TRBD1 (5 bases). Germline loops: CDR1 SQVTM, CDR2 ANQGSEA. The length of the CDR3 is 14 residues. Trimming stripped 0 bases from V and 5 bases from J, with 14 bases between. DNA of the CDR3: TGCAGCGTTGAAGATTTGGCAGGGTTCGACGAGCAGTACTTC. Translation gives CSVEDLAGFDEQYF.

The chain employs TRBV20-1 and TRBJ2-7; the D is unclear. Germline CDR1 reads DFQATT; CDR2 reads SNEGSKA (reference sequence). Trimming cost V 3 bases and J 1 base, with 10 bases left between them. The CDR3 runs to 13 residues. CDR3 sequence reads: CSASKALSYEQYV. The CDR3 bases are TGCAGTGCTAGTAAAGCGCTGTCCTACGAGCAGTACGTC.